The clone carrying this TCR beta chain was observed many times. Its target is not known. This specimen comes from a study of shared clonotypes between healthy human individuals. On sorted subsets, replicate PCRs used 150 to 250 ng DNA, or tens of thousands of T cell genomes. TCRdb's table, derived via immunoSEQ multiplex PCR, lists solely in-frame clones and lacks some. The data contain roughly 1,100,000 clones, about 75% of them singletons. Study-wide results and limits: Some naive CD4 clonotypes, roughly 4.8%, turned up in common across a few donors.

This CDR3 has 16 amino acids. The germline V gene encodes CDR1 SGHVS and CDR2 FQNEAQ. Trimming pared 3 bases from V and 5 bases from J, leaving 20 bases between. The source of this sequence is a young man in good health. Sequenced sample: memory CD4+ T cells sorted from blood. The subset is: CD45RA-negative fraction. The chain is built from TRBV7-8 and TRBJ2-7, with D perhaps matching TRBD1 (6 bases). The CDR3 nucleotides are TGTGCCAGCAGCTTGAGGAGTTTACAGGGTGGAAACGAGCAGTACTTC. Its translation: CASSLRSLQGGNEQYF.